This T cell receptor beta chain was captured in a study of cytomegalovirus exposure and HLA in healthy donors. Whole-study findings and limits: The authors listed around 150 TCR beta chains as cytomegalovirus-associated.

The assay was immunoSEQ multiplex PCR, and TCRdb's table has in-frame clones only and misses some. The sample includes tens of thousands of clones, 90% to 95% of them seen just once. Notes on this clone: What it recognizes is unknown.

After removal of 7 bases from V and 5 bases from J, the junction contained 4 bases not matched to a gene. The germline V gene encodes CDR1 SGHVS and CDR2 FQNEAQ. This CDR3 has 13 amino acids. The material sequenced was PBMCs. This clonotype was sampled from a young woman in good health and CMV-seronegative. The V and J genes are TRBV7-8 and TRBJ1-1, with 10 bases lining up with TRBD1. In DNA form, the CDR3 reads TGTGCCAGCACCCGGACAGGGGGGACTGAAGCTTTCTTT. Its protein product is CASTRTGGTEAFF.